This T cell receptor beta chain is drawn from a study of regulatory T cells in long-lasting Graves disease. Arm-PCR of CDR3 regions and iRepertoire HTBI primers were the basis on which TCR beta libraries were built. Each CDR3 protein is one row after TCRdb ran MiXCR on the multiplex PCR reads. The sample yields hundreds of thousands of distinct CDR3 sequences, about 15% seen once. Time point reported: newly diagnosed GD, antithyroid drugs for less than 3 months. RNA extracted from PBMCs served as the sequencing template. The CDR3 contains 16 residues. CDR1 is MGHRA, CDR2 YSYEKL, per germline. Trimming cost V 3 bases and J 2 bases, with 14 bases left between them. These same data were also listed under a study on T cells in Graves' hyperthyroidism and ophthalmopathy.

Sample: peripheral blood mononuclear cells (PBMCs), taken at new diagnosis, from a patient treated with antithyroid drugs. The chain recombines TRBV4-1 with TRBJ1-5, with unresolved D. The TCR originated in a woman aged 35 to 49 with Graves disease. As DNA, the CDR3 is TGCGCCAGCAGCCATGTCCACGCGGGTGGCAATCAGCCCCAGCATTTT. As protein: CASSHVHAGGNQPQHF.